This TCR beta chain was captured in a study of T cells expressing NK-cell markers. The wider study: Sorted T-cell subsets CD3+CD56+NKG2C+, CD3+CD56+NKG2C- and CD3+CD56-NKG2C+ were TCR beta-sequenced. Just one sequenced donor of eight was HCMV-seronegative, while seven were seropositive.

Study-level results: For five or six donors, the dominant NKG2C+ clonotypes made up roughly 1.0-8% of their CD8+ T cells.

Production of TCR beta cDNA relied on 5'RACE template switching with UMIs. For each CDR3 protein, TCRdb gives one entry from its re-call of the 5' RACE reads, without DNA. In all, the sample yields 440,000 or so distinct CDR3 sequences. The CDR3 totals 15 residues. Regarding this clonotype: Its matching antigen is unknown.

The rearrangement links TRBV12-3 or TRBV12-4 to TRBJ2-2; there is no DNA to check the TCRdb D call of TRBD1. The sequencing sample was made of blood T cells: a sorted CD56 or NKG2C T cell subset, CD4+ or CD8+ T cells, or bulk PBMC T cells (not recorded which). The sequence derives from a woman aged 18 to 75 in good health. The CDR3 sequence: CASSRGHPNTGELFF.